A selection of T cell receptor beta chains follows, all from one sample in a study of T cell repertoires in cytomegalovirus infection. No antigen is known for these receptors. TCRdb reanalysed the reads using MiXCR and keeps one entry per CDR3 protein. The profile shows 570,000 or so distinct CDR3 sequences, 40% of them singletons. This specimen consisted of cultured PBMCs, obtained from culture after CMV antigen stimulation. These receptors were collected from a human donor in good health (CMV status not recorded). Some clones in this sample may be carry-over from other donors' samples. CDR3s include the opening cysteine and the closing phenylalanine or tryptophan. Each record gives: V gene, clone size, CDR3 protein. Clone size, where shown, is once, few, many, or a class for clones that have expanded.

TRBV6-6 few CASHQGLAFF
TRBV20-1 once CSAGERQETQYF
TRBV5-4 - CASSFRDGGADTQYF
TRBV7-9 - CASSPPQQRYGYTF
TRBV28 few CASSTGYTEAFF
TRBV7-2 few CASSLEKQRDTQYF
TRBV5-1 - CASSPLGWRTSETQYF
TRBV7-2 - CASSLGVHGRALRNEQFF
TRBV6-2/TRBV6-3 - CASSYYGGSAYEQYF
TRBV5-4 few CASSGIEREEADTQYF
TRBV12-3/TRBV12-4 - CASSPSGGGAGYGYTF
TRBV19 - CASSISHKEGRLGANVLTF
TRBV6-8 - CASRSNRDNTEAFF
TRBV7-6 - CASSLGREYEQFF
TRBV7-2 - CASSLEPANEQFF
TRBV6-1 - CASSEGAGANYGYTF
TRBV28 - CASVLGTSGVTDTQYF
TRBV19 - CASSHEAGANTGELFF
TRBV7-6 - CASSLASPGPWVF
TRBV6-8 - CASSWTGGVVAGELFF
TRBV5-5 - CASSIGLNSNQPQHF
TRBV28 - CASSVDRVKLFF
TRBV7-7 few CASSLGGSGQETQYF
TRBV12-3/TRBV12-4 - CASCYLGAYNEQFF
TRBV25-1 - CASSDRGRNSGNTIYF
TRBV7-2 few CASSLLTGGGNSPLHF
TRBV7-2 few CASSPKPTTGQFPRSMQYF
TRBV6-1 - CASSESRTGAGYTF
TRBV30 few CAWSPGTSTSTDTQYF
TRBV4-1 many CASSQGNEQFF
TRBV28 once CASRPLGVKGELFF
TRBV20-1 - CSAVRVAETQYF
TRBV6-2/TRBV6-3 - CASGRGWVEAFF
TRBV27 - CASLALGEPSEQYF
TRBV20-1 - CSAIGSGNGGELFF
TRBV7-8 few CASSSKGGSTDTQYF
TRBV7-2 - CASSWDRGPYEQYF
TRBV11-2 few CASSYGWDTQYF
TRBV12-3/TRBV12-4 - CASSFSGRTYEQYF
TRBV4-3 - CASSQASRGRGEQFF